Listed below are T cell receptor beta chains from one sample, sequenced in a study of Ad26.COV2.S vaccination and SARS-CoV-2 variants. TCRdb's table, derived via immunoSEQ multiplex PCR, lists solely in-frame clones and lacks some. The profile covers about 350,000 clones, with about 91% appearing a single time and about 3.9% taken by the ten largest. The sample here was peripheral blood, taken after recovery from COVID-19. These receptors all come from a human donor who had recovered from COVID-19. Both conserved end residues are part of each CDR3. A D gene is named only where the DNA matches it firmly. Some rows have no size entry. The others give once, few or many, or a class for an expanded clone.

V,J,D,size,DNA,CDR3
TRBV27,TRBJ1-1,-,-,TGTGCCAGCAGCGTAGACAGGAACACTGAAGCTTTCTTT,CASSVDRNTEAFF
TRBV9,TRBJ1-4,-,-,TGTGCCAGCAGCGTAGAAGAGGGGCGAGGTAATGAAAAACTGTTTTTT,CASSVEEGRGNEKLFF
TRBV9,TRBJ1-1,-,once,TGTGCCAGCAGCGTGGGGCAGGTAGGGGCGTCGGAGAAAGCTTTCTTT,CASSVGQVGASEKAFF
TRBV11-2,TRBJ1-2,-,-,TGTGCCAGCAGCCATCCGAGTATAACACAGGGCGACTATGGCTACACCTTC,CASSHPSITQGDYGYTF
TRBV5-1,TRBJ2-1,-,-,TGCGCCACCGGGGCACAGGGCCCTGACAATGAGCAGTTCTTC,CATGAQGPDNEQFF
TRBV19,TRBJ2-2,TRBD2,once,TGTGCCAGTAGTATAACGGCGGGGGCGAACACCGGGGAGCTGTTTTTT,CASSITAGANTGELFF
TRBV5-5,TRBJ1-5,-,-,TGTGCCAGCAGCCTCGCCCCGGAACGGACTGGCCGAGGGCCCCAGCATTTT,CASSLAPERTGRGPQHF
TRBV19,TRBJ2-2,-,-,TGTGCCAGTAGCTCGGACTCATTTTCTGGGACCGGGGAGCTGTTTTTT,CASSSDSFSGTGELFF
TRBV19,TRBJ1-2,-,-,TGTGCCAGTAGTATGCTCGAGGGGGGCGGCTACACCTTC,CASSMLEGGGYTF
TRBV2,TRBJ1-2,TRBD1,once,TGTGCCAGCAGTGCCCCCGGGACAGTCTATGGCTACACCTTC,CASSAPGTVYGYTF
TRBV29-1,TRBJ2-5,-,-,TGCAGCGTTGAAGAAACGGCTGGGGCAAAGACCCAGTACTTC,CSVEETAGAKTQYF
TRBV5-6,TRBJ2-3,TRBD1,-,TGTGCCAGCAGCTTTGGGACAGGGCCAGATACGCAGTATTTT,CASSFGTGPDTQYF
TRBV5-8,TRBJ2-3,TRBD1,-,TGTGCCAGCAGCTCTGGACAGGGAGGCACAGATACGCAGTATTTT,CASSSGQGGTDTQYF
TRBV9,TRBJ1-1,-,-,TGTGCCAGCAGCGTAGAGGCACAGGTCCCTAAAATGAACACTGAAGCTTTCTTT,CASSVEAQVPKMNTEAFF
TRBV4-1,TRBJ2-7,-,-,TGCGCCAGCAGCCGGTCGGAGGGGGCTGACTACGAGCAGTACTTC,CASSRSEGADYEQYF
TRBV12-3/TRBV12-4,TRBJ2-7,-,-,TGTGCCAGCAGACGCCGCTCCTACGAGCAGTACTTC,CASRRRSYEQYF
TRBV4-3,TRBJ1-1,-,-,TGCGCCAGCAGCCAAGATAAACAGGCGAACACTGAAGCTTTCTTT,CASSQDKQANTEAFF
TRBV5-1,TRBJ2-5,-,-,TGCGCCAGCAGCTCACGCTTAACTTCTACGTGGGCCCAGTACTTC,CASSSRLTSTWAQYF
TRBV5-1,TRBJ2-5,-,-,TGCGCCAGCAGCGTTGCGAAGGGATGGGAGACCCAGTACTTC,CASSVAKGWETQYF
TRBV7-9,TRBJ1-1,TRBD1,-,TGTGCCTCCAAGGGGGCAGGGCCGGGGACGAACACTGAAGCTTTCTTT,CASKGAGPGTNTEAFF
TRBV5-4,TRBJ2-3,TRBD2,-,TGTGCCAGCAGCTTGGCTCTTGGGCGGGGGGGCACAGATACGCAGTATTTT,CASSLALGRGGTDTQYF
TRBV11-1,TRBJ1-2,-,-,TGTGCCAGCAGCTTAGTGGCAGGTCATGGCTACACCTTC,CASSLVAGHGYTF
TRBV11-2,TRBJ2-3,-,-,TGTGCCAGCAGCTTAGACACAGATACGCAGTATTTT,CASSLDTDTQYF
TRBV6-5,TRBJ1-1,-,-,TGTGCCAGCAGTTACTCGGGGGGCTTGAACACTGAAGCTTTCTTT,CASSYSGGLNTEAFF
TRBV5-5,TRBJ2-2,-,once,TGTGCCAGCAGCTTGGCCCGGGGGCACACCGGGGAGCTGTTTTTT,CASSLARGHTGELFF
TRBV18,TRBJ2-4,-,-,TGTGCCAGCTCAGTGGGGTCGGTAGCCAAAAACATTCAGTACTTC,CASSVGSVAKNIQYF
TRBV14,TRBJ2-7,-,-,TGTGCCAGCAGCTTGCGACAGGGAGGTTATCGGTACTACGAGCAGTACTTC,CASSLRQGGYRYYEQYF
TRBV3-1/TRBV3-2,TRBJ1-3,-,-,TGTGCCAGCAGCCAGAAGGGAAACACCATATATTTT,CASSQKGNTIYF
TRBV5-1,TRBJ2-3,TRBD1,-,TGCGCCAGCAGCTTGGCTAGGGTCGGGACAGGGGGCTCCGCAGATACGCAGTATTTT,CASSLARVGTGGSADTQYF
TRBV6-5,TRBJ2-3,TRBD2,once,TGTGCCAGCAGTTTGGGACTAGCGGTTAATACGCAGTATTTT,CASSLGLAVNTQYF
TRBV4-1,TRBJ1-1,TRBD1,-,TGCGCCAGCAGACCCAGCAACCCGGGACAGGGGGGAATCACTGAAGCTTTCTTT,CASRPSNPGQGGITEAFF
TRBV20-1,TRBJ2-7,-,-,TGCAGTGCTAGTTCCCCTGCAAGGCCCTACGAGCAGTACTTC,CSASSPARPYEQYF